A selection of T cell receptor beta chains follows, all from one sample in a study of Ad26.COV2.S vaccination and SARS-CoV-2 variants. Generated by immunoSEQ multiplex PCR, the TCRdb table keeps only in-frame clones and is missing some. The data show some 520,000 clones, with roughly 89% seen just once and 9.5% to 15% held by the top ten. The sequencing used peripheral blood, collected in a trial of Ad26.COV2.S vaccine versus placebo. These receptors came from a person aged 18-65 years who received the Ad26.COV2.S COVID-19 vaccine or a placebo. The CDR3 runs from the conserved cysteine through the conserved F or W. D genes are given only for firm matches. Clone size is given for some rows only: seen once, a few or many times, or a class if the clone is expanded.

D gene,J gene,V gene,clone size,CDR3 length,CDR3 DNA,CDR3 protein
-,TRBJ2-5,TRBV9,-,16,TGTGCCAGCAGCCCCCGCGGATGGGGGGACCAAGAGACCCAGTACTTC,CASSPRGWGDQETQYF
-,TRBJ1-1,TRBV7-2,-,15,TGTGCCAGCAGCTCCAGGGGAGGGGGTAACACTGAAGCTTTCTTT,CASSSRGGGNTEAFF
-,TRBJ1-5,TRBV6-2/TRBV6-3,once,18,TGTGCCAGCAGTTACTTGGGCGGGGGCACTTATAGCAATCAGCCCCAGCATTTT,CASSYLGGGTYSNQPQHF
TRBD2,TRBJ2-1,TRBV29-1,-,15,TGCAGCGTGGTATGGGAGGGCCAAGATTCTAATGAGCAGTTCTTC,CSVVWEGQDSNEQFF
-,TRBJ2-3,TRBV4-3,-,15,TGCGCCAGCAGCCAAGAAGCAGGGCGTCCAGATACGCAGTATTTT,CASSQEAGRPDTQYF
TRBD1,TRBJ1-5,TRBV7-9,-,14,TGTGCCAGCAGCCAACAGGGGTCCAATCAGCCCCAGCATTTT,CASSQQGSNQPQHF
-,TRBJ2-5,TRBV30,-,14,TGTGCCTCCTCGGGTGGAATGGGGAGGGAGACCCAGTACTTC,CASSGGMGRETQYF
TRBD1,TRBJ1-1,TRBV2,-,15,TGTGCCAGCAGGCCCGGGACAGCGATGAACACTGAAGCTTTCTTT,CASRPGTAMNTEAFF
-,TRBJ2-1,TRBV27,-,13,TGTGCCAGCAGTTTAAGTCGGAACAATGAGCAGTTCTTC,CASSLSRNNEQFF
-,TRBJ2-1,TRBV3-1/TRBV3-2,-,14,TGTGCCAGCAGCCAAGGGGACTCTTACAATGAGCAGTTCTTC,CASSQGDSYNEQFF
TRBD1,TRBJ2-7,TRBV2,-,13,TGTGCCAGCAGGAGGACAGGAACCTACGAGCAGTACTTC,CASRRTGTYEQYF
TRBD2,TRBJ2-7,TRBV30,once,13,TGTGCCTGGAACCCCCGGGGGGCCTACGAGCAGTACTTC,CAWNPRGAYEQYF
-,TRBJ1-2,TRBV12-3/TRBV12-4,-,13,TGTGCCAGCAGTACCAGGGTATCCTATGGCTACACCTTC,CASSTRVSYGYTF
TRBD2,TRBJ2-1,TRBV6-1,-,15,TGTGCCAGCAGTGAGAGCGGGAGCCCCTACAATGAGCAGTTCTTC,CASSESGSPYNEQFF
TRBD2,TRBJ2-7,TRBV5-6,-,14,TGTGCCAGCAGCCCCACGGGAGGGCCTATCGAGCAGTACTTC,CASSPTGGPIEQYF
TRBD2,TRBJ2-3,TRBV11-2,-,15,TGTGCCAGCAGCACCACTAGCGGGAGGGCAGATACGCAGTATTTT,CASSTTSGRADTQYF
-,TRBJ2-7,TRBV14,-,11,TGTGCCAGCAGCCTGAGGAGCGAGCAGTACTTC,CASSLRSEQYF
-,TRBJ2-7,TRBV7-2,-,15,TGTGCCAGCAGCCCGGATGCGGGCCGGTCCTACGAGCAGTACTTC,CASSPDAGRSYEQYF
-,TRBJ2-1,TRBV2,-,14,TGTGCCAGCGGTGGGGATGACAGCTACAATGAGCAGTTCTTC,CASGGDDSYNEQFF
TRBD1,TRBJ1-6,TRBV2,-,16,TGTGCCAGCACGGGGGGGCAGGGGGAAAGGAATTCACCCCTCCACTTT,CASTGGQGERNSPLHF
-,TRBJ1-4,TRBV9,-,17,TGTGCCAGCAGCGTAGGTGTGACACCTACGGTCGGGGAAAAACTGTTTTTT,CASSVGVTPTVGEKLFF
-,TRBJ2-7,TRBV4-2,-,13,TGTGCCAGCAGCCAAGATAGGGGATCCGAGCAGTACTTC,CASSQDRGSEQYF
TRBD2,TRBJ2-7,TRBV13,once,17,TGTGCCAGCAGCTCTAAGGTGTCGGGAGGGAGCTCCTACGAGCAGTACTTC,CASSSKVSGGSSYEQYF
TRBD1,TRBJ2-7,TRBV5-6,once,12,TGTGCCAGCAGCTCTTGGGACAGCGAGCAGTACTTC,CASSSWDSEQYF
-,TRBJ2-5,TRBV3-1/TRBV3-2,-,14,TGTGCCAGCAGCTCAAGAGTCCCCCGCGGGACCCAGTACTTC,CASSSRVPRGTQYF
TRBD2,TRBJ2-5,TRBV5-4,-,16,TGTGCCAGCAGCTTGGCCGGGGTAGCGGGGCAAGAGACCCAGTACTTC,CASSLAGVAGQETQYF
TRBD2,TRBJ2-3,TRBV6-6,once,13,TGTGCCAGCAGTTACTCAAGCGGGGACACGCAGTATTTT,CASSYSSGDTQYF
TRBD1,TRBJ2-2,TRBV7-9,-,14,TGTGCCAGCAGCTTAGTTGGGACAGGCGGGGAGCTGTTTTTT,CASSLVGTGGELFF
-,TRBJ2-7,TRBV28,-,11,TGTGCCAGCAGCCCCAGGGGCGAGCAGTACTTC,CASSPRGEQYF
TRBD1,TRBJ1-1,TRBV2,many,14,TGTGCCAGCAGCGAACAGGGGGTGAACACTGAAGCTTTCTTT,CASSEQGVNTEAFF
-,TRBJ1-1,TRBV24-1,-,14,TGTGCCACCAGTGGAGTCGGACGGGACACTGAAGCTTTCTTT,CATSGVGRDTEAFF
-,TRBJ1-2,TRBV21-1,-,14,TGTGCCAGCAGTGACCGACAGGGCCCCTATGGCTACACCTTC,CASSDRQGPYGYTF
-,TRBJ2-2,TRBV18,-,15,TGTGCCAGCTCACCCAACCGTCCCGGGGCCGGGGAGCTGTTTTTT,CASSPNRPGAGELFF
-,TRBJ1-1,TRBV28,-,15,TGTGCCAGCAGTCCGGGGGACCGCATGAACACTGAAGCTTTCTTT,CASSPGDRMNTEAFF
-,TRBJ2-7,TRBV28,few,12,TGTGCCAGCAGTTTTGGTCTTTACGAGCAGTACTTC,CASSFGLYEQYF
-,TRBJ1-2,TRBV28,once,12,TGTGCCAGCAGTCTTAGGGGAGGCGGCTACACCTTC,CASSLRGGGYTF
TRBD2,TRBJ2-1,TRBV6-2/TRBV6-3,-,19,TGTGCCAGCAGTAACTCCCCGCTCCCGTTAGCGGGAGGCTTCAATGAGCAGTTCTTC,CASSNSPLPLAGGFNEQFF
-,TRBJ2-5,TRBV19,-,15,TGTGCCAGTAGTACCCCCTCTGGAGGGAAAGAGACCCAGTACTTC,CASSTPSGGKETQYF
-,TRBJ2-7,TRBV19,-,13,TGTGCCAGTGGCGGGCCAGGACAGTACGAGCAGTACTTC,CASGGPGQYEQYF
-,TRBJ2-1,TRBV7-6,-,16,TGTGCCAGCAGCTTAGCGCATGGGGCGAGCATCAATGAGCAGTTCTTC,CASSLAHGASINEQFF
-,TRBJ1-1,TRBV27,-,12,TGTGCCAGCAGTTTAGCCGGGGGTGAAGCTTTCTTT,CASSLAGGEAFF
-,TRBJ1-2,TRBV20-1,-,13,TGCAGTGCTAGTCACAGTTCTAACTATGGCTACACCTTC,CSASHSSNYGYTF
TRBD1,TRBJ1-1,TRBV7-2,once,13,TGTGCCAGCAGCTTTACACAGGGGGGTGAAGCTTTCTTT,CASSFTQGGEAFF
TRBD1,TRBJ1-5,TRBV15,-,15,TGTGCCACCACCCGGGACAGTCATAGCAATCAGCCCCAGCATTTT,CATTRDSHSNQPQHF
-,TRBJ2-7,TRBV30,-,14,TGTGCCTGGGCCAGAGGGGGGAGTATATACGAGCAGTACTTC,CAWARGGSIYEQYF
TRBD1,TRBJ2-1,TRBV5-4,-,15,TGTGCCAGCAGCGGGGGGACAGGCCCCGGCGATGAGCAGTTCTTC,CASSGGTGPGDEQFF
-,TRBJ2-3,TRBV10-3,-,15,TGTGCCATCATATATAGGGGTGGGGGCACAGATACGCAGTATTTT,CAIIYRGGGTDTQYF
-,TRBJ2-3,TRBV7-3,-,12,TGTGCCAGCAGCTTAGGCACAGATACGCAGTATTTT,CASSLGTDTQYF